Listed below are T cell receptor beta chains from one sample, sequenced in a study of shared clonotypes between healthy human individuals. Produced via immunoSEQ multiplex PCR; TCRdb's table is partial and in-frame only. Found here are approximately 620,000 clones, approximately 97% of them singletons; the top ten hold 0.057%. Sequencing input: naive CD4+ T cells sorted from blood. Receptors originate from a woman in her twenties or thirties in good health. Both conserved end residues are trimmed from each CDR3. A D gene is named only where the DNA matches it firmly.

V	D	J	CDR3
TRBV5-5	TRBD1	TRBJ2-7	ASSPSHGTVY
TRBV5-1	.	TRBJ2-2	ASRSDGNTGELF
TRBV18	TRBD1	TRBJ1-5	ASSILPGQDDQPQH
TRBV27	.	TRBJ1-4	ASSPPGGGGKLF
TRBV7-9	TRBD2	TRBJ2-1	ASSSRTSGANEQF
TRBV6-5	.	TRBJ2-3	ASSFRGSSTDTQY
TRBV4-2	.	TRBJ2-4	ASSQEPDAKNIQY
TRBV28	TRBD1	TRBJ2-7	ASLGQPSSYEQY
TRBV28	.	TRBJ2-3	ASSFSTALSFATQY
TRBV2	.	TRBJ2-6	ASTTEGTGANVLT
TRBV2	.	TRBJ1-3	ASSRDAARGNTIY